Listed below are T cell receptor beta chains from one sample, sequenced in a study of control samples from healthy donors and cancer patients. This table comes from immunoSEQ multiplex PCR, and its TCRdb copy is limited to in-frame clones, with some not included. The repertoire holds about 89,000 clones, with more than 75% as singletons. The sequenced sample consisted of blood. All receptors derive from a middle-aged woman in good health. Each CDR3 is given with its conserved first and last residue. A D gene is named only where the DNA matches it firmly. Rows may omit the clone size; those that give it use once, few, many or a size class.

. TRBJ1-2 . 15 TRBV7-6 CASSPSPLGLYGYTF TGTGCCAGCAGCCCGTCTCCGCTTGGCCTCTATGGCTACACCTTC
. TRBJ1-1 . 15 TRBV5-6 CASSLRGSGNTEAFF TGTGCCAGCAGCTTAAGGGGCTCGGGGAACACTGAAGCTTTCTTT
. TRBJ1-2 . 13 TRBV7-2 CASSLDRQGGYTF TGTGCCAGCAGCTTAGATAGGCAGGGGGGCTACACCTTC
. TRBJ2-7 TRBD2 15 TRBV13 CASSLAAGGSYEQYF TGTGCCAGCAGCTTAGCTGCGGGGGGATCCTACGAGCAGTACTTC
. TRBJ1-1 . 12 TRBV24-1 CATSDYNSEAFF TGTGCCACCAGTGATTATAACAGTGAAGCTTTCTTT
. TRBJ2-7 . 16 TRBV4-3 CASSQDYGTTSYEQYF TGCGCCAGCAGCCAAGATTATGGGACAACCTCCTACGAGCAGTACTTC
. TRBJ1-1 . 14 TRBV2 CASSGTPQNTEAFF TGTGCCAGCAGTGGGACACCTCAGAACACTGAAGCTTTCTTT
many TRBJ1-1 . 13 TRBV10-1 CASSEMGGTEAFF TGCGCCAGCAGTGAGATGGGGGGCACTGAAGCTTTCTTT
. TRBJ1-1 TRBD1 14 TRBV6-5 CASSYVPGGHEAFF TGTGCCAGCAGTTACGTCCCAGGGGGTCATGAAGCTTTCTTT
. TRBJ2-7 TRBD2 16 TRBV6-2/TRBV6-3 CASSSPTSGGTYEQYF TGTGCCAGCAGTTCCCCGACTAGCGGGGGGACCTACGAGCAGTACTTC
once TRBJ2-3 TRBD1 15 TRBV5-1 CASSLGQGAPDTQYF TGCGCCAGCAGCTTGGGACAGGGGGCCCCAGATACGCAGTATTTT
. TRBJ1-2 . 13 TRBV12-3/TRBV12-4 CASSRDGTYGYTF TGTGCCAGCAGTCGGGACGGAACCTATGGCTACACCTTC
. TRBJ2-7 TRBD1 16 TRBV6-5 CASSYSTGGRGYEQYF TGTGCCAGCAGTTACTCTACAGGGGGCAGAGGGTACGAGCAGTACTTC
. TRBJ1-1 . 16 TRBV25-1 CASSQWGVGGPPEAFF TGTGCCAGCAGTCAATGGGGTGTAGGGGGGCCCCCCGAAGCTTTCTTT
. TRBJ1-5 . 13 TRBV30 CAWSVRGDQPQHF TGTGCCTGGAGTGTAAGAGGGGATCAGCCCCAGCATTTT
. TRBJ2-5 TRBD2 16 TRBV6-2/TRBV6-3 CASSQRLAGGLETQYF TGTGCCAGCAGCCAAAGACTAGCGGGGGGCTTGGAGACCCAGTACTTC
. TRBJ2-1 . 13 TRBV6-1 CASSEASFNEQFF TGTGCCAGCAGTGAGGCCTCCTTCAATGAGCAGTTCTTC
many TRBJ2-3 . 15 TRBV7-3 CASSLTSAHTDTQYF TGTGCCAGCAGCTTAACCAGCGCTCACACAGATACGCAGTATTTT
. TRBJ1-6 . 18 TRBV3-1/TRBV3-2 CASSQELPRGLKLSPLHF TGTGCCAGCAGCCAAGAATTACCGAGGGGTTTAAAATTATCACCCCTCCACTTT
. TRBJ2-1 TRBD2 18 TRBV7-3 CASSLNPSGPNSYNEQFF TGTGCCAGCAGCTTAAACCCTAGCGGGCCTAACTCCTACAATGAGCAGTTCTTC
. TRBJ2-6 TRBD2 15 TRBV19 CASQRGGLGANVLTF TGTGCCAGCCAGCGGGGGGGCCTTGGGGCCAACGTCCTGACTTTC
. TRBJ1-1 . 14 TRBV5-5 CASSLWRVGTEAFF TGTGCCAGCAGCTTGTGGAGGGTAGGAACTGAAGCTTTCTTT
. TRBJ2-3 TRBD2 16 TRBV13 CASSPERTSGTSTQYF TGTGCCAGCAGCCCTGAACGGACTAGCGGGACATCTACGCAGTATTTT
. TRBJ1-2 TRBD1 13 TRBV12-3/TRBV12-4 CASNRQGNYGYTF TGTGCCAGCAACCGACAGGGAAACTATGGCTACACCTTC
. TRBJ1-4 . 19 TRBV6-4 CASSAHCRSRPSGVEKLFF TGTGCCAGCAGTGCCCATTGCAGGTCGAGACCGAGCGGTGTGGAAAAACTGTTTTTT
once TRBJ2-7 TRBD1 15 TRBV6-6 CASSEPGQSSYEQYF TGTGCCAGCAGTGAGCCGGGACAGAGCTCCTACGAGCAGTACTTC
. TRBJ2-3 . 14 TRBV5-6 CASSLGHLTDTQYF TGTGCCAGCAGCCTGGGACACCTCACAGATACGCAGTATTTT
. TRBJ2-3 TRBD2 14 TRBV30 CAWRTLAGRDTQYF TGTGCCTGGAGGACTCTAGCGGGGAGAGATACGCAGTATTTT
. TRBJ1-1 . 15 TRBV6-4 CASSDGAQGGAEAFF TGTGCCAGCAGTGACGGGGCGCAGGGTGGGGCTGAAGCTTTCTTT
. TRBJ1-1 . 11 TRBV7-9 CASSLGTEAFF TGTGCCAGCAGCTTGGGCACTGAAGCTTTCTTT
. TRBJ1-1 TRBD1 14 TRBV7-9 CASSLDRAGGAIFF TGTGCCAGCAGCTTAGATCGGGCAGGGGGCGCGATTTTCTTT
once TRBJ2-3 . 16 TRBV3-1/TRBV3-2 CASSQPLASRTDTQYF TGTGCCAGCAGCCAACCGCTAGCGAGTCGCACAGATACGCAGTATTTT
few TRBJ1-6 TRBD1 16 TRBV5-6 CASSLGVDRGWSPLHF TGTGCCAGCAGCTTGGGTGTGGACAGGGGTTGGTCACCCCTCCACTTT
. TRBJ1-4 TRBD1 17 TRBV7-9 CASSSDTSGQGKEKLFF TGTGCCAGCAGCTCCGATACTTCAGGACAGGGGAAAGAAAAACTGTTTTTT
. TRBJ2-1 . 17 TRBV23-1 CASSQSTSSYNYNEQFF TGCGCCAGCAGTCAATCGACCAGTTCCTACAACTACAATGAGCAGTTCTTC
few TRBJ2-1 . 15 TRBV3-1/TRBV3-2 CASSPLACSYNEQFF TGTGCCAGCAGCCCCCTAGCGTGCTCCTACAATGAGCAGTTCTTC
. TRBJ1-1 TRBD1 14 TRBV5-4 CASSLAGTGGSAFF TGTGCCAGCAGCCTAGCCGGGACAGGGGGTTCAGCTTTCTTT
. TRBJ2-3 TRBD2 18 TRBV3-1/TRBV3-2 CASSQVSGEYISTDTQYF TGTGCCAGCAGCCAAGTTAGCGGGGAATACATTAGCACAGATACGCAGTATTTT
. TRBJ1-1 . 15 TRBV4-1 CASSQERLRNTEAFF TGCGCCAGCAGCCAAGAAAGACTCCGGAACACTGAAGCTTTCTTT
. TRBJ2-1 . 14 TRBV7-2 CASIPGSLRNEQFF TGTGCCAGCATCCCCGGGTCCCTGCGGAATGAGCAGTTCTTC
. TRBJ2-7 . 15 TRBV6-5 CASSHPDSLSYEQYF TGTGCCAGCAGTCACCCGGATAGTCTTTCCTACGAGCAGTACTTC
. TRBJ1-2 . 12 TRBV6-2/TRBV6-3 CASSYSEGGYTF TGTGCCAGCAGTTACTCCGAGGGAGGCTACACCTTC
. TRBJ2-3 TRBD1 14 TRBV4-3 CASSLQGSADTQYF TGCGCCAGCAGCCTACAGGGGAGCGCAGATACGCAGTATTTT
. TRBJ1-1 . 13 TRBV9 CASSGAMNTEAFF TGTGCCAGCAGTGGGGCCATGAACACTGAAGCTTTCTTT
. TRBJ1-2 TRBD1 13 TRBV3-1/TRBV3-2 CASSISGTAGYTF TGTGCCAGCAGCATATCCGGGACAGCCGGCTACACCTTC
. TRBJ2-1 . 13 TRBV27 CASTTGGYNEQFF TGTGCCAGCACCACCGGGGGCTACAATGAGCAGTTCTTC
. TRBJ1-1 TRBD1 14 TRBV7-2 CASSQTGGITEAFF TGTGCCAGCAGCCAGACAGGGGGAATCACTGAAGCTTTCTTT
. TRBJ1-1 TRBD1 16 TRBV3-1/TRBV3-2 CASSQETGLGNTEAFF TGTGCCAGCAGCCAAGAGACAGGGCTGGGGAACACTGAAGCTTTCTTT
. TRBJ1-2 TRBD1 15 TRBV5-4 CASSLRGRAGYGYTF TGTGCCAGCAGCTTGAGGGGGCGCGCAGGATATGGCTACACCTTC
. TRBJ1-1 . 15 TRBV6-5 CASSPGGLRNTEAFF TGTGCCAGCAGTCCGGGGGGACTTAGGAACACTGAAGCTTTCTTT
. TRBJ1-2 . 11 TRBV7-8 CASSYRESYTF TGTGCCAGCAGCTATCGGGAGAGCTACACCTTC
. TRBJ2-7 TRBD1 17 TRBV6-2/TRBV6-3 CASSYSLLQGVSYEQYF TGTGCCAGCAGTTACTCGTTACTTCAGGGGGTCTCCTACGAGCAGTACTTC
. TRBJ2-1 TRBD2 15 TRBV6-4 CASSDSGGGAREQFF TGTGCCAGCAGTGACTCCGGCGGGGGGGCCCGTGAGCAGTTCTTC
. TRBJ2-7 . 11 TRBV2 CATKLSYEQYF TGTGCCACCAAACTCTCCTACGAGCAGTACTTC
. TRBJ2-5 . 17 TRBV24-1 CATSDSGTLNRQETQYF TGTGCCACCAGTGATTCCGGGACCCTCAACCGCCAGGAGACCCAGTACTTC